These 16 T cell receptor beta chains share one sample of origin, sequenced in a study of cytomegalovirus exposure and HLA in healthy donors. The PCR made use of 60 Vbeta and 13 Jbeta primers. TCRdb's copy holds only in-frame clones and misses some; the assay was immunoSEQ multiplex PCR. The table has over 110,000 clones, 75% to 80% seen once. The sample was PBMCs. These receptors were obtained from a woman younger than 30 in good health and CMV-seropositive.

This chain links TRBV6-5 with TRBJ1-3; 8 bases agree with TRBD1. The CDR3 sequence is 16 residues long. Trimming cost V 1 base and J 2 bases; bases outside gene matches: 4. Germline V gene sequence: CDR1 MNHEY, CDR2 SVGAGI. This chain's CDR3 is CASSYFQGAAGNTIYF. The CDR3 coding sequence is TGTGCCAGCAGTTACTTTCAGGGGGCAGCTGGAAACACCATATATTTT.

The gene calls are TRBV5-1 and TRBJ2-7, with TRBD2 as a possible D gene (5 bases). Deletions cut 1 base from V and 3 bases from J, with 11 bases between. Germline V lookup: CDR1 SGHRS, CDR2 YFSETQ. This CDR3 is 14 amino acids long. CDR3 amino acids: CASSLSGIVYEQYF. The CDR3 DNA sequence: TGCGCCAGCAGCTTGTCCGGGATTGTCTACGAGCAGTACTTC. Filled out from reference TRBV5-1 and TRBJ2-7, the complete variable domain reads KAGVTQTPRYLIKTRGQQVTLSCSPISGHRSVSWYQQTPGQGLQFLFEYFSETQRNKGNFPGRFSGRQFSNSRSEMNVSTLELGDSALYLCASSLSGIVYEQYFGPGTRLTVT.

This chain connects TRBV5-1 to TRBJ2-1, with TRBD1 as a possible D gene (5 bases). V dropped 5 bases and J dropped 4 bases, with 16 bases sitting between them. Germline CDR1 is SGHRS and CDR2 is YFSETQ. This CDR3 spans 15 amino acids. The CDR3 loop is CASSTSGPRYNEQFF. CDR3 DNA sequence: TGCGCCAGCAGTACTTCAGGGCCCCGGTACAATGAGCAGTTCTTC.

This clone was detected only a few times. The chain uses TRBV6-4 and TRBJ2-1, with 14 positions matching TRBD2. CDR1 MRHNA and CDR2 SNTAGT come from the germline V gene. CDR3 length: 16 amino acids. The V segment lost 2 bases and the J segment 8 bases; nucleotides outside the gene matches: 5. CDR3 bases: TGTGCCAGCAGTGACGAAGGGACTAGCGGGGGCTATGAGCAGTTCTTC. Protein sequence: CASSDEGTSGGYEQFF.

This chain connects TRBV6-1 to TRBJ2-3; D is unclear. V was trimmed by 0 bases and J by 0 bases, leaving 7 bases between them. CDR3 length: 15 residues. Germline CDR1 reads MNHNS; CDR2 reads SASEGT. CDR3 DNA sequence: TGTGCCAGCAGTGAAGCGCCGACTAGCACAGATACGCAGTATTTT. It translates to CASSEAPTSTDTQYF.

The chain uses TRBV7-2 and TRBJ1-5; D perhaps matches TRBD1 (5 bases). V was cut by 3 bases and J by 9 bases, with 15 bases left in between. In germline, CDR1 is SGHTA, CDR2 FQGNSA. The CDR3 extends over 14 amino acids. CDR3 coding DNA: TGTGCCAGCAGCTTCACAGGCCCATGGTCGCCCCAGCATTTT. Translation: CASSFTGPWSPQHF.

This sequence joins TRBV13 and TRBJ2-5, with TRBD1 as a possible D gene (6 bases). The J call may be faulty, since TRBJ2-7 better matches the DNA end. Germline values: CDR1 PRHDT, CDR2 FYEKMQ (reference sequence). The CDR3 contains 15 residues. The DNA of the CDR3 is TGTGCCAGCAGCAAGGATCGGACAGCGTTTTACGAGCAGTACTTC. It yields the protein CASSKDRTAFYEQYF.

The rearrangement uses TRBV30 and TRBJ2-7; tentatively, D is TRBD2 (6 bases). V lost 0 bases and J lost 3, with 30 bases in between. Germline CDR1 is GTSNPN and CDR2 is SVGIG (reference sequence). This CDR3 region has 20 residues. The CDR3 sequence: CAWSVPIRGRGPTPLYEQYF. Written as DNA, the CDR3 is TGTGCCTGGAGTGTACCGATTCGTGGGCGGGGTCCCACCCCCCTCTACGAGCAGTACTTC.

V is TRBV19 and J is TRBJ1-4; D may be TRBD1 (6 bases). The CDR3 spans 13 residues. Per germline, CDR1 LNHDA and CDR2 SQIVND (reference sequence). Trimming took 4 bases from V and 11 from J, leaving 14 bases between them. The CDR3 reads CASSTEQGWKLFF. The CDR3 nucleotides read TGTGCCAGTAGTACTGAACAGGGTTGGAAACTGTTTTTT.

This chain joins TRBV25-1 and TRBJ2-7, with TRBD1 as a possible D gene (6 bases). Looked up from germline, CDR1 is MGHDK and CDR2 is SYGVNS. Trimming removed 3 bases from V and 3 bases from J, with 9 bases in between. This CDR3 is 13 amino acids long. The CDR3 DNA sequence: TGTGCCAGCAGTGAGCAGGGGAGCTACGAGCAGTACTTC. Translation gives CASSEQGSYEQYF.

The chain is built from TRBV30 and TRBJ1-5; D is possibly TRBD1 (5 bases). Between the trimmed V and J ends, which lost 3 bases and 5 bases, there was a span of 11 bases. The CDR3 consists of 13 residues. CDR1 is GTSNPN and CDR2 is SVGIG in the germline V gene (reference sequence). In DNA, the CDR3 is TGTGCCTGGAGCGTAGGAGGGGATCAGCCCCAGCATTTT. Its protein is CAWSVGGDQPQHF.

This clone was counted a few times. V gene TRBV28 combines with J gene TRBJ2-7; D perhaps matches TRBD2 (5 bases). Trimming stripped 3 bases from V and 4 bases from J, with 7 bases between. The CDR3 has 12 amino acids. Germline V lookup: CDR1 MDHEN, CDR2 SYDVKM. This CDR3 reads CASSFSGYEQYF. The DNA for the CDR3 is TGTGCCAGCAGTTTCTCGGGGTACGAGCAGTACTTC. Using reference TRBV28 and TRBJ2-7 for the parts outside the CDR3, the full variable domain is DVKVTQSSRYLVKRTGEKVFLECVQDMDHENMFWYRQDPGLGLRLIYFSYDVKMKEKGDIPEGYSVSREKKERFSLILESASTNQTSMYLCASSFSGYEQYFGPGTRLTVT.

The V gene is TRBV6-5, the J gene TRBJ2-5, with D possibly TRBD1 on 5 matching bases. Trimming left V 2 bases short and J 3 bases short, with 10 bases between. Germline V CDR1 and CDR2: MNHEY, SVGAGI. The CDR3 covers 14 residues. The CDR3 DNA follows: TGTGCCAGCAGTTACACCCAGGGAAAAGAGACCCAGTACTTC. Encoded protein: CASSYTQGKETQYF.

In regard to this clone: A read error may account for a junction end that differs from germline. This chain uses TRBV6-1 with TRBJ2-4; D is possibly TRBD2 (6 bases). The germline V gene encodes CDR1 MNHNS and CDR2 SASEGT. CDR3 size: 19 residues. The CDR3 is CASSESGFWSVRAKSIQYF. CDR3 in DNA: TGTGCCAGCAGTGAAAGCGGGTTTTGGTCAGTGAGGGCTAAAAGCATTCAGTACTTC.

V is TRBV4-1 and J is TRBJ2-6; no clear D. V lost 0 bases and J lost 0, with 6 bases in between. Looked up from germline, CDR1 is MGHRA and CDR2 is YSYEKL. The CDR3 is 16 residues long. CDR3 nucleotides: TGCGCCAGCAGCCAAGAAGCAGGCTCTGGGGCCAACGTCCTGACTTTC. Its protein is CASSQEAGSGANVLTF.

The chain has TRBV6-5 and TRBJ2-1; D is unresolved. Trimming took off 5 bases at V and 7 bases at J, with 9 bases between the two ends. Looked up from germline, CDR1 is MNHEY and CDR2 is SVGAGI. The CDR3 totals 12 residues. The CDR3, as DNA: TGTGCCAGCAGTCCCTTTAGAAATGAGCAGTTCTTC. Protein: CASSPFRNEQFF.